The clone carrying this TCR beta chain showed up many times. The sample comes from a study of shared clonotypes between healthy human individuals. The V and J ends lost 0 bases and 8 bases respectively, with 4 bases between them. Germline CDR1 is SQVTM and CDR2 is ANQGSEA. The CDR3 covers 11 residues. Sorted-subset replicate PCR reactions contained approximately 190 ng DNA, corresponding to around 30,000 T cell genomes. TCRdb's copy holds only in-frame clones and misses some; the assay was immunoSEQ multiplex PCR. The data contain fewer than 850,000 clones, less than 80% of them singletons. Sequencing used memory CD4+ T cells sorted from blood. The subset: CD45RA-negative fraction. This clonotype originated in a woman in her 30s in good health. The chain couples TRBV29-1 to TRBJ2-2; D is undetermined. CDR3 residues: CSVEETGELFF. In nucleotides, the CDR3 is TGCAGCGTTGAAGAGACAGGGGAGCTGTTTTTT.